The 23 T cell receptor beta chains below were found in one sample sequenced in a study of CD8 T cells in ankylosing spondylitis. Findings of the study overall: Characteristic, it appeared, of ankylosing spondylitis blood was a TCR beta motif of several highly homologous variants.

In TCRdb, the 5' RACE reads were re-called with MiXCR into one record per CDR3 protein. The sample records fewer than 500,000 distinct CDR3 sequences, approximately 26% being singletons. These receptors' antigens are unknown. The sequencing input was blood, either unsorted or a sorted T cell fraction (not recorded which). The receptors derive from a male donor with ankylosing spondylitis.

The chain has TRBV7-8 and TRBJ1-1; TRBD1 matches at 7 bases. This CDR3 comprises 14 residues. In germline, CDR1 is SGHVS, CDR2 FQNEAQ. Trimming cost V 3 bases and J 0 bases; bases outside gene matches: 1. CDR3 residues: CASSFTGVNTEAFF. As DNA, the CDR3 is TGTGCCAGCAGCTTTACAGGGGTGAACACTGAAGCTTTCTTT. Drawing the rest from reference TRBV7-8 and TRBJ1-1, the complete variable domain is GAGVSQSPRYKVAKRGQDVALRCDPISGHVSLFWYQQALGQGPEFLTYFQNEAQLDKSGLPSDRFFAERPEGSVSTLKIQRTQQEDSAVYLCASSFTGVNTEAFFGQGTRLTVV.

This clonotype showed up just a few times. The rearrangement links TRBV10-2 to TRBJ1-2; maybe TRBD1 (5 bases). Germline V gene sequence: CDR1 WSHSY, CDR2 SAAADI. There are 14 residues in the CDR3. The V gene lost 5 bases and the J gene lost 0 bases, with 10 bases spanning the gap. The CDR3 region has the DNA TGCGCCAGCAGTTCGAGGGGCTCTAACTATGGCTACACCTTC. Translation: CASSSRGSNYGYTF.

The chain recombines TRBV24-1 with TRBJ1-5, with 10 bases fitting TRBD1. V trimming: 4 bases; J trimming: 1 base; junction bases outside the gene matches: 12. Germline V gene data show CDR1 as KGHDR and CDR2 as SFDVKD. CDR3 length: 19 amino acids. The CDR3 sequence is CATSDTSGDRGTSNQPQHF. The CDR3 bases are TGTGCCACCAGTGACACTTCGGGGGACAGGGGTACGAGCAATCAGCCCCAGCATTTT.

This clonotype was seen more than once but under ten times. J is TRBJ2-1 and V is TRBV9, with 8 bases identical to TRBD2. Trimming cost V 0 bases and J 9 bases; bases outside gene matches: 8. The CDR3 extends over 15 amino acids. Germline V CDR1 and CDR2: SGDLS, YYNGEE. CDR3 residues: CASSVGSGSEREQFF. The CDR3 bases are TGTGCCAGCAGCGTAGGGAGCGGGAGTGAGCGTGAGCAGTTCTTC.

J is TRBJ1-1 and V is TRBV5-1, with D perhaps TRBD1 (6 bases). The CDR3 has 18 amino acids. The germline CDR1 and CDR2 sequences are SGHRS and YFSETQ. Trimming removed 6 bases from V and 0 bases from J, with 24 bases in between. The CDR3 coding sequence is TGCGCCAGCACCACTTACTCTCCCGGGACAAGTATGAACACTGAAGCTTTCTTT. Encoded protein: CASTTYSPGTSMNTEAFF.

This clonotype occurred a few times. This chain joins TRBV5-1 and TRBJ1-2; 7 bases line up with TRBD1. This CDR3 is 14 amino acids long. Germline V gene data show CDR1 as SGHRS and CDR2 as YFSETQ. V gave up 0 bases and J gave up 8 bases; unmatched junction bases: 7. The CDR3 sequence: CASSLGTGAGGYTF. In DNA, the CDR3 is TGCGCCAGCAGCTTGGGGACAGGCGCGGGAGGCTACACCTTC.

This clonotype was recorded a few times. The genes are TRBV10-3 and TRBJ2-1; TRBD2 aligns across 8 bases. Germline assignment: CDR1 ENHRY and CDR2 SYGVKD. The CDR3 consists of 17 residues. After removal of 4 bases from V and 6 bases from J, the junction contained 14 bases not matched to a gene. The CDR3 reads CAISATKSGRRSNEQFF. The DNA for the CDR3 is TGTGCCATCAGTGCAACGAAAAGCGGGAGAAGGTCCAATGAGCAGTTCTTC.

This clonotype was seen only a few times. The genes are TRBV10-3 and TRBJ1-1; 8 bases map to TRBD1. Germline V gene lookup returns CDR1 ENHRY and CDR2 SYGVKD. This CDR3 has 13 residues. Trimming cost V 6 bases and J 5 bases; bases outside gene matches: 5. CDR3 nucleotides: TGTGCCATCAGCCAGGACAGGGAAACTGAAGCTTTCTTT. As protein: CAISQDRETEAFF.

This clonotype turned up a few times. The chain employs TRBV12-3 or TRBV12-4 and TRBJ2-3, with TRBD2 matching over 7 bases. CDR3 length: 15 residues. Unmatched junction bases numbered 6, after V lost 0 bases and J lost 6 bases. CDR3: CASSLAGGPRDTQYF. CDR3 coding DNA: TGTGCCAGCAGTTTAGCGGGAGGGCCCCGGGATACGCAGTATTTT.

This rearrangement joins TRBV24-1 to TRBJ2-6; D may be TRBD1 (6 bases). The CDR3 totals 15 residues. V shed 7 bases and J shed 3 bases, with 12 bases lying between them. CDR1 is KGHDR and CDR2 is SFDVKD in the germline V gene. The CDR3 DNA sequence: TGTGCCACCAGGGCAGGGGATGATGGGGCCAACGTCCTGACTTTC. Amino acid sequence: CATRAGDDGANVLTF.

CDR3 sequence reads: CASSQGTGTNTEAFF. CDR3 coding DNA: TGTGCCAGCAGCCAGGGGACAGGGACGAACACTGAAGCTTTCTTT. The V gene is TRBV3-1, the J gene TRBJ1-1, with 9 bases fitting TRBD1. The V segment lost 3 bases and the J segment 1 base; nucleotides outside the gene matches: 3. CDR1 and CDR2 (germline): LGHDT, YNNKEL (reference sequence). This CDR3 region has 15 residues.

The chain is built from TRBV12-3 or TRBV12-4 and TRBJ2-2, with 8 bases that match TRBD2. Trimming at V came to 3 bases and at J to 5 bases, leaving 2 bases not matched to a gene. CDR3 length: 14 amino acids. CDR3 amino acids: CASSFAGGTGELFF. The CDR3 DNA reads as TGTGCCAGCAGTTTTGCGGGAGGAACCGGGGAGCTGTTTTTT.

The rearrangement uses TRBV20-1 and TRBJ2-7, with TRBD2 matching over 12 bases. V gave up 3 bases and J gave up 5 bases; unmatched junction bases: 2. The germline V gene encodes CDR1 DFQATT and CDR2 SNEGSKA (reference sequence). CDR3 size: 13 residues. The CDR3 loop is CSARRLAGDEQYF. CDR3 DNA: TGCAGTGCTAGGCGACTAGCGGGAGACGAGCAGTACTTC.

The CDR3 reads CASSLAWVNTGELFF. The DNA of the CDR3 is TGCGCCAGCAGCTTGGCTTGGGTTAACACCGGGGAGCTGTTTTTT. The V call is TRBV5-1, the J call TRBJ2-2; D is ambiguous. The CDR3 length is 15 residues. V lost 0 bases to trimming and J lost 2 bases, with 8 bases between them. In germline, CDR1 is SGHRS, CDR2 YFSETQ.

This sequence joins TRBV27 and TRBJ2-7; 7 bases agree with TRBD2. This CDR3 comprises 15 residues. V shed 4 bases and J 0 bases; nucleotides not matched to a gene: 6. Germline V gene lookup returns CDR1 MNHEY and CDR2 SMNVEV (reference sequence). The CDR3 region has the DNA TGTGCCAGCAGTTCCCGACTAGCCTACTCCTACGAGCAGTACTTC. This gives the protein CASSSRLAYSYEQYF.

The chain is built from TRBV10-2 and TRBJ2-7, with D possibly being TRBD2 (5 bases). This CDR3 contains 15 residues. Per the germline V gene, CDR1 is WSHSY and CDR2 is SAAADI. Trimming removed 3 bases from V and 4 bases from J, with 16 bases in between. The CDR3 DNA sequence: TGCGCCAGCAGTGACCCTCCCCGAGGCGGGTACGAGCAGTACGTC. Its protein is CASSDPPRGGYEQYV.

This clonotype was observed a few times. The chain joins TRBV30 to TRBJ2-7; no reliable D call. The CDR3 loop spans 11 amino acids. Germline V gene lookup returns CDR1 GTSNPN and CDR2 SVGIG (reference sequence). The germline V and J ends were trimmed by 2 bases and 6 bases, with 8 bases remaining between them. DNA for the CDR3: TGTGCCTGGAGTTTGGTTGGCGAGCAGTACGTC. Translated, it gives CAWSLVGEQYV.

This clonotype was found a few times. V is TRBV6-1 and J is TRBJ2-7; 7 bases fit TRBD1. In germline, CDR1 is MNHNS, CDR2 SASEGT. Unmatched junction bases numbered 12, after V lost 4 bases and J lost 3 bases. The CDR3 consists of 16 residues. CDR3 protein: CASSAFRRQGVYEQYV. As DNA, the CDR3 is TGTGCCAGCAGTGCTTTTCGGAGGCAGGGGGTCTACGAGCAGTACGTC.

This clonotype was counted between two and nine times. The chain links TRBV6-2 or TRBV6-3 to TRBJ2-3; 14 bases line up with TRBD2. Trimming removed 7 bases from V and 5 bases from J; junction bases left unmatched: 8. Germline V CDR1 and CDR2: MNHEY, SVGEGT. This CDR3 region has 16 residues. CDR3 DNA: TGTGCCAGCAACCATCCGGGACTAGCGGGAGTAGATACGCAGTATTTT. This translates into CASNHPGLAGVDTQYF.

The V and J genes are TRBV5-1 and TRBJ2-7, with D possibly matching TRBD2 (6 bases). Deletions cut 0 bases from V and 6 bases from J, with 16 bases between. CDR1 is SGHRS and CDR2 is YFSETQ in the germline V gene. The CDR3 is 15 residues long. The CDR3 sequence: CASSLVAATAGEQYF. DNA of the CDR3: TGCGCCAGCAGCTTGGTTGCAGCGACAGCGGGCGAGCAGTACTTC.

This clonotype showed up many times. The rearrangement uses TRBV20-1 and TRBJ2-1; the match to TRBD1 covers 10 bases. CDR3 length: 17 amino acids. The ends lost 0 bases at V and 5 bases at J; junction bases unmatched: 10. The germline CDR1 and CDR2 sequences are DFQATT and SNEGSKA (reference sequence). The CDR3 region is CSARDSDRQGAHNEQFF. As DNA, the CDR3 is TGCAGTGCTAGAGATAGTGATCGACAGGGGGCGCACAATGAGCAGTTCTTC.

V usage is TRBV10-3 and J usage is TRBJ1-2; D unresolved. V was shortened by 7 bases and J by 0 bases, with 9 bases between the two germline ends. CDR1 ENHRY and CDR2 SYGVKD come from the germline V gene. CDR3 size: 13 residues. The CDR3 DNA reads as TGTGCCATCATGTCCAGATCTAACTATGGCTACACCTTC. Protein sequence: CAIMSRSNYGYTF.

This clonotype occurred a few times. The chain employs TRBV7-2 and TRBJ2-4; D is unresolved. Germline V CDR1 and CDR2: SGHTA, FQGNSA. The V end was cut by 5 bases, the J end by 1 base, with 6 bases between. The CDR3 covers 13 residues. CDR3 region: CASSPPAKNIQYF. CDR3 nucleotides: TGTGCCAGCAGCCCCCCGGCCAAAAACATTCAGTACTTC. The variable domain in full, completed from reference TRBV7-2 and TRBJ2-4, reads GAGVSQSPSNKVTEKGKDVELRCDPISGHTALYWYRQSLGQGLEFLIYFQGNSAPDKSGLPSDRFSAERTGGSVSTLTIQRTQQEDSAVYLCASSPPAKNIQYFGAGTRLSVL.